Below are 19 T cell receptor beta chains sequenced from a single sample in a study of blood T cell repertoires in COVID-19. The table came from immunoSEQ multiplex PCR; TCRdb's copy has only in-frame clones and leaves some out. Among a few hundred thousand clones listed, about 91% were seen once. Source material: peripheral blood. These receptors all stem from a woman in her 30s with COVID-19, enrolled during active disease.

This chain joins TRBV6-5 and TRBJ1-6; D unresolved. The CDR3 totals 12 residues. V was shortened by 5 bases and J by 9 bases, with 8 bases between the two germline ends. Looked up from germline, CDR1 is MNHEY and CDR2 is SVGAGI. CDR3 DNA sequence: TGTGCCAGCAGTCTACTCGGTTCACCCCTCCACTTT. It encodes CASSLLGSPLHF.

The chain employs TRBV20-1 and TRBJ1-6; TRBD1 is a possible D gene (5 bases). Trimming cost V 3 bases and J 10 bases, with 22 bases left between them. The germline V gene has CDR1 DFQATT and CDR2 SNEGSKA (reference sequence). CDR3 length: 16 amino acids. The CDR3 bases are TGCAGTGCTAGTGGCCCTATCCTCGGGGGTAGGTCACCCCTCCACTTT. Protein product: CSASGPILGGRSPLHF.

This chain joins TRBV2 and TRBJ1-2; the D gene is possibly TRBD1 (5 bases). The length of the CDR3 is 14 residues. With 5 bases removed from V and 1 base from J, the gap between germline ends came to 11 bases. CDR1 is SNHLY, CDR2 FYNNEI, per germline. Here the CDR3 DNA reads TGTGCCAGCAGTATAGACGGGGGTAACTATGGCTACACCTTC. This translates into CASSIDGGNYGYTF.

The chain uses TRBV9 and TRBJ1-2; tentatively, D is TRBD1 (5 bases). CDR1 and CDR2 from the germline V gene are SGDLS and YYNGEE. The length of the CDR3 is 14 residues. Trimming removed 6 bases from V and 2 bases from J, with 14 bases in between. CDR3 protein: CASTPSPGNYGYTF. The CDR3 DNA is TGTGCCAGCACCCCAAGCCCAGGGAACTATGGCTACACCTTC.

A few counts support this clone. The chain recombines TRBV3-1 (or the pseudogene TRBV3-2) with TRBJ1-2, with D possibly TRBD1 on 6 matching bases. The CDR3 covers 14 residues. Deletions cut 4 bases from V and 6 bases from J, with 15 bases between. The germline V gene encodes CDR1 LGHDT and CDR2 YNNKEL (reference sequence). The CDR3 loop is CASSPQMDSHGYTF. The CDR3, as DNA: TGTGCCAGCAGCCCGCAGATGGACAGCCATGGCTACACCTTC.

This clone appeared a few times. The DNA of the CDR3 is TGTGCCAGCAGCCGCTATAGCAATCAGCCCCAGCATTTT. Translating gives CASSRYSNQPQHF. This chain links TRBV6-5 with TRBJ1-5; D not resolved. Germline V gene sequence: CDR1 MNHEY, CDR2 SVGAGI. V was pared by 6 bases and J by 0 bases, with 6 bases between. The CDR3 is 13 residues long.

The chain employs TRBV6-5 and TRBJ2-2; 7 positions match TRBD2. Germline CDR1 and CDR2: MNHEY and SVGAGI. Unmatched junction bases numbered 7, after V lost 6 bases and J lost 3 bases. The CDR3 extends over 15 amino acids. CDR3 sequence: CASSRTRGDTGELFF. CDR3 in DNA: TGTGCCAGCAGCCGAACCCGGGGGGACACCGGGGAGCTGTTTTTT.

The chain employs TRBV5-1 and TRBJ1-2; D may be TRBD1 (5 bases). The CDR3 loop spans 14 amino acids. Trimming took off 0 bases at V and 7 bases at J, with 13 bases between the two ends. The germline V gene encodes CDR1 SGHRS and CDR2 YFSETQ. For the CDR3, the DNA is TGCGCCAGCAGCTTGGAGGGAGGGGTCTTTGGCTACACCTTC. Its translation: CASSLEGGVFGYTF.

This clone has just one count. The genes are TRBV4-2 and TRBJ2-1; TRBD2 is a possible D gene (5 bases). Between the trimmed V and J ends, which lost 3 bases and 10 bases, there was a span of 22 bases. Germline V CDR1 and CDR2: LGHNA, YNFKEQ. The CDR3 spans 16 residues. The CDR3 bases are TGTGCCAGCAGCCAGCCCGAATGGACTCAAGAAGCCGAGCAGTTCTTC. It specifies CASSQPEWTQEAEQFF.

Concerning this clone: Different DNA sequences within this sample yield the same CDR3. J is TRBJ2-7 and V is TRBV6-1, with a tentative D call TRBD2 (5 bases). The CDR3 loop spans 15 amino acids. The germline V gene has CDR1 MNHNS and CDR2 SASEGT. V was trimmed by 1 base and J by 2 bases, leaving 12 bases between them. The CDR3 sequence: CASSEEGGGAYEQYV. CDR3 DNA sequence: TGTGCCAGCAGTGAAGAAGGAGGCGGAGCCTACGAGCAGTACGTC.

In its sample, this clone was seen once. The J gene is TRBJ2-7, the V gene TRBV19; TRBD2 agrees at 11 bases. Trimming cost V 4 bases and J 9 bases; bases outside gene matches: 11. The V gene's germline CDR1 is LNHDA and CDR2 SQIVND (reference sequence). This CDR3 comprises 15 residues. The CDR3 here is CASSTLLAGAFGQYF. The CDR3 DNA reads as TGTGCCAGTAGTACCTTACTAGCGGGGGCTTTTGGGCAGTACTTC.

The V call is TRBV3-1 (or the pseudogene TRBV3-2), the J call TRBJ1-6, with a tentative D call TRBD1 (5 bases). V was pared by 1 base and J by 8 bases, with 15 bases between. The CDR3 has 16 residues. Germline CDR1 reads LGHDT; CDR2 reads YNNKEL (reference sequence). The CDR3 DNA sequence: TGTGCCAGCAGCCAAGGACCCCAGGGTGGGGATTCACCCCTCCACTTT. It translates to CASSQGPQGGDSPLHF.

The DNA of the CDR3 is TGTGCCAGCAGCTCGCTTTTGACAGACGTTAGCAATCAGCCCCAGCATTTT. Protein sequence: CASSSLLTDVSNQPQHF. The chain has TRBV5-5 and TRBJ1-5; D possibly corresponds to TRBD1 (5 bases). The CDR3 is made up of 17 amino acids. Germline CDR1 and CDR2: SGHKS and YYEKEE (reference sequence). The germline V and J ends were trimmed by 3 bases and 0 bases, with 16 bases remaining between them. The complete variable domain, with remaining parts taken from reference TRBV5-5 and TRBJ1-5, reads DAGVTQSPTHLIKTRGQQVTLRCSPISGHKSVSWYQQVLGQGPQFIFQYYEKEERGRGNFPDRFSARQFPNYSSELNVNALLLGDSALYLCASSSLLTDVSNQPQHFGDGTRLSIL.

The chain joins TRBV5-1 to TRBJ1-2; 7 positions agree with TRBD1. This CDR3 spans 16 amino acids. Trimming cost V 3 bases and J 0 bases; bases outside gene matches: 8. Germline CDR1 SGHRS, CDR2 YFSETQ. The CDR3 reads CASSSGQMLANYGYTF. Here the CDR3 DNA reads TGCGCCAGCAGCTCGGGACAGATGTTAGCTAACTATGGCTACACCTTC.

Written as DNA, the CDR3 is TGTGCCAGCAGCATAGGGACAGGGAGAGGGGCTTTCTTT. This gives the protein CASSIGTGRGAFF. The chain has TRBV11-3 and TRBJ1-1, with 9 bases lining up with TRBD1. With 5 bases clipped from V and 11 bases from J, the junction kept 9 bases outside the gene matches. CDR1 and CDR2 from the germline V gene are SGHNT and YENEEA. There are 13 residues in the CDR3.

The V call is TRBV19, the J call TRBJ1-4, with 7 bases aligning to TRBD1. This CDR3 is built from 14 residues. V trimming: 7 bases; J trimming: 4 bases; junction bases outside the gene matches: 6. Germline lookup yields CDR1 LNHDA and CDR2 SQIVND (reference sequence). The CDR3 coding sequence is TGTGCCAGTAAGGCGGGACAGATTAATGAAAAACTGTTTTTT. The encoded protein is CASKAGQINEKLFF.

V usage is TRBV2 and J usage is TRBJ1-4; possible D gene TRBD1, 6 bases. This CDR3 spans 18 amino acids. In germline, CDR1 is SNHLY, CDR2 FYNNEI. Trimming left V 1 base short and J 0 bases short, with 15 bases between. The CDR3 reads CASSEGAGVSTTNEKLFF. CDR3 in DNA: TGTGCCAGCAGTGAAGGTGCAGGGGTTTCGACAACTAATGAAAAACTGTTTTTT.

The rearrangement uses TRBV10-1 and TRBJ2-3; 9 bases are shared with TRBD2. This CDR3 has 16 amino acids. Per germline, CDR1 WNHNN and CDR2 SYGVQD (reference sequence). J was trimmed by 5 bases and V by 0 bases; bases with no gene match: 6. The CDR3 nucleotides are TGCGCCAGCAGTGAGTCTCGGCGGGGGGGAGGAGATACGCAGTATTTT. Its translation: CASSESRRGGGDTQYF.

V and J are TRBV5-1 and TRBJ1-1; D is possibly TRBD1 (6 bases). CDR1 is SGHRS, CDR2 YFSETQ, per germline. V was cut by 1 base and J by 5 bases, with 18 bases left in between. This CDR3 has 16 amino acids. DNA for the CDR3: TGCGCCAGCAGCTTGAGCCCCCGGGGGGCAGGGACTGAAGCTTTCTTT. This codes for CASSLSPRGAGTEAFF.